What follows is one TCR beta chain and its context. Antigen unknown. The sample belongs to a study of OX40 agonist ivuxolimab in advanced cancers. Study-wide findings and caveats: In a subset of nonresponders, normalized T-cell clonal expansion was also low. Circulating CD4+ and CD8+ T cells showed clonal expansion by week 6 at 0.1 to 3.0 mg/kg.

Sequencing was performed with immunoSEQ multiplex PCR; in TCRdb, only in-frame clones are kept and a portion is missing. Among roughly 80,000 clones listed, 90% were seen once. The CDR3 is 13 amino acids. In germline, CDR1 is SGHNT, CDR2 YYREEE (reference sequence). Trimming removed 2 bases from V and 6 bases from J, with 10 bases in between. This chain uses TRBV5-4 with TRBJ2-3; D gene ambiguous. The sequenced sample was CD4+ or CD8+ T cells sorted from blood, obtained in a trial of the OX40 agonist ivuxolimab. The receptor was isolated from an adult with an advanced solid tumor such as melanoma, head and neck, liver or kidney cancer. CDR3 residues: CASSFDPSDTQYF. The CDR3 region has the DNA TGTGCCAGCAGCTTTGATCCGTCCGATACGCAGTATTTT.